The 30 T cell receptor beta chains reported below all come from one sample, sequenced in a study of blood T cell repertoires in COVID-19. Repertoires were generated with immunoSEQ multiplex PCR, while TCRdb's copy carries only in-frame clones and drops some. Of roughly 230,000 clones listed, 85% to 90% are singletons. The sequencing sample was made of peripheral blood. These receptors were obtained from a woman aged 55-69 years with COVID-19, enrolled during active disease.

The chain recombines TRBV7-9 with TRBJ2-7; 11 bases line up with TRBD1. The junction had 4 bases not matched to a gene; V was cut back by 3 bases and J by 6 bases. The CDR3 is 14 amino acids. The germline CDR1 and CDR2 sequences are SEHNR and FQNEAQ (reference sequence). The CDR3 bases are TGTGCCAGCAGCTTCCGGGACAGGGGGGCCGAGCAGTACTTC. The encoded protein is CASSFRDRGAEQYF.

This clone has just one count. This chain connects TRBV5-1 to TRBJ2-7; 9 nucleotides line up with TRBD1. Germline CDR1 is SGHRS and CDR2 is YFSETQ. This CDR3 region has 14 residues. V was pared by 2 bases and J by 5 bases, with 5 bases of the junction left unmatched. CDR3 amino acids: CASSLGTGPDEQYF. CDR3 nucleotide sequence: TGCGCCAGCAGCTTAGGGACAGGGCCGGACGAGCAGTACTTC.

This chain connects TRBV7-8 to TRBJ2-1, with no clear D. The V gene lost 3 bases and the J gene lost 9 bases, with 6 bases spanning the gap. Germline CDR1 is SGHVS and CDR2 is FQNEAQ. The CDR3 has 11 amino acids. The CDR3, as DNA: TGTGCCAGCAGCTTCAGTACTGAGCAGTTCTTC. It specifies CASSFSTEQFF.

The chain recombines TRBV25-1 with TRBJ2-1; 10 nucleotides line up with TRBD2. The CDR3 has 16 residues. Unmatched junction bases numbered 7, after V lost 3 bases and J lost 5 bases. Germline V gene lookup returns CDR1 MGHDK and CDR2 SYGVNS. The CDR3 reads CASSEMTSGPNNEQFF. CDR3 DNA sequence: TGTGCCAGCAGTGAGATGACTAGCGGGCCCAACAATGAGCAGTTCTTC. Variable domain in full (rest from reference TRBV25-1 and TRBJ2-1): EADIYQTPRYLVIGTGKKITLECSQTMGHDKMYWYQQDPGMELHLIHYSYGVNSTEKGDLSSESTVSRIRTEHFPLTLESARPSHTSQYLCASSEMTSGPNNEQFFGPGTRLTVL.

This clone came up once. The chain couples TRBV7-8 to TRBJ1-5; unclear D gene. V was pared by 1 base and J by 5 bases, with 6 bases between. Germline values: CDR1 SGHVS, CDR2 FQNEAQ. The CDR3 consists of 13 residues. CDR3 nucleotide sequence: TGTGCCAGCAGCTTAGAGCGCGATCAGCCCCAGCATTTT. It is translated as CASSLERDQPQHF. The full variable domain, its missing parts supplied by reference TRBV7-8 and TRBJ1-5, is GAGVSQSPRYKVAKRGQDVALRCDPISGHVSLFWYQQALGQGPEFLTYFQNEAQLDKSGLPSDRFFAERPEGSVSTLKIQRTQQEDSAVYLCASSLERDQPQHFGDGTRLSIL.

The chain links TRBV7-2 to TRBJ2-7; 7 nucleotides match TRBD2. This CDR3 region has 15 residues. In germline, CDR1 is SGHTA, CDR2 FQGNSA. J gave up 2 bases and V 5 bases, and 9 bases lay outside the gene matches. The CDR3 nucleotides are TGTGCCAGCAGCCCGATCGGGGGAGGGACCTACGAGCAGTACTTC. Its protein product is CASSPIGGGTYEQYF.

V gene TRBV5-1 combines with J gene TRBJ1-2; unclear D gene. Germline-derived CDR1 and CDR2 are SGHRS and YFSETQ. V lost 1 base, J lost 7 bases, and 11 bases lay in between. This CDR3 has 13 residues. CDR3 region: CASSLSPVIGYTF. CDR3 sequence (DNA): TGCGCCAGCAGCTTGTCTCCAGTGATTGGCTACACCTTC.

With regard to this clone: This sample includes further DNA sequences coding for the same CDR3. This CDR3 reads CASSHRGSGNTIYF. The CDR3 DNA is TGCGCCAGCAGCCACAGGGGGTCAGGAAACACCATATATTTT. The chain couples TRBV4-3 to TRBJ1-3; the match to TRBD1 covers 7 bases. Germline V CDR1 and CDR2: LGHNA, YSLEER. Losses at the gene ends were 3 bases for V and 4 bases for J; bases not matched to a gene: 3. This CDR3 is built from 14 residues.

The chain uses TRBV5-6 and TRBJ1-4; no firm D call. V was trimmed by 4 bases and J by 0 bases, leaving 7 bases between them. CDR1 and CDR2 (germline): SGHDT, YYEEEE. CDR3 length: 14 amino acids. In DNA form, the CDR3 reads TGTGCCAGCAGCCCTATTACAACTAATGAAAAACTGTTTTTT. Its protein is CASSPITTNEKLFF.

The J gene is TRBJ2-1, the V gene TRBV14; TRBD1 matches at 7 bases. Germline assignment: CDR1 SGHDN and CDR2 FVKESK. The CDR3 spans 15 residues. V gave up 5 bases and J gave up 4 bases; unmatched junction bases: 8. This CDR3 is CASSNRDRRYNEQFF. CDR3 sequence (DNA): TGTGCCAGCAGCAACCGGGACAGACGGTACAATGAGCAGTTCTTC.

The chain uses TRBV18 and TRBJ1-1; D is uncertain. Germline V gives CDR1 KGHSH, CDR2 LQKENI. The CDR3 consists of 13 residues. Trimming took 3 bases from V and 1 from J, leaving 6 bases between them. In nucleotides, the CDR3 is TGTGCCAGCTCACCGGGCCGGAACACTGAAGCTTTCTTT. This translates into CASSPGRNTEAFF.

This chain connects TRBV11-3 to TRBJ2-2, with 7 nucleotides matching TRBD2. The V segment lost 5 bases and the J segment 8 bases; nucleotides outside the gene matches: 8. The germline V gene encodes CDR1 SGHNT and CDR2 YENEEA. This CDR3 comprises 14 residues. Here the CDR3 DNA reads TGTGCCAGCAGCCGGGACTATTTGTTTGGGGAGCTGTTTTTT. It translates to CASSRDYLFGELFF.

CDR3 nucleotide sequence: TGTGCCAGCAGCTTAGAATCGGGGGGTGGGAATGGAAACACCATATATTTT. This encodes CASSLESGGGNGNTIYF. The V gene is TRBV7-2, the J gene TRBJ1-3; TRBD1 might be the D (5 bases). Per the germline V gene, CDR1 is SGHTA and CDR2 is FQGNSA. CDR3 length: 17 residues. Trimming removed 1 base at V and 3 bases at J, with 16 bases between.

The chain uses TRBV5-4 and TRBJ1-1, with D tentatively TRBD1 (5 bases). This CDR3 has 16 residues. Deletions cut 4 bases from V and 2 bases from J, with 18 bases between. CDR1 SGHNT and CDR2 YYREEE come from the germline V gene (reference sequence). The CDR3 DNA is TGTGCCAGCAGCCCCCCGCTGGGGGGGGTCAACACTGAAGCTTTCTTT. Translation gives CASSPPLGGVNTEAFF.

The chain links TRBV5-5 to TRBJ1-5; 8 bases are a match to TRBD1. The CDR3 length is 14 residues. The germline V gene has CDR1 SGHKS and CDR2 YYEKEE (reference sequence). V shed 4 bases, J shed 5 bases, and the junction held 5 bases outside the gene matches. CDR3: CASSIGQGDQPQHF. CDR3 sequence (DNA): TGTGCCAGCAGCATCGGACAGGGCGATCAGCCCCAGCATTTT.

The rearrangement uses TRBV7-2 and TRBJ2-3; D may be TRBD1 (6 bases). The CDR3 loop spans 14 amino acids. V gave up 4 bases and J gave up 2 bases, with 10 bases separating them. Germline loops: CDR1 SGHTA, CDR2 FQGNSA. CDR3 protein: CASSSRDITDTQYF. The DNA of the CDR3 is TGTGCCAGCAGCTCCCGGGACATCACAGATACGCAGTATTTT.

This chain uses TRBV11-2 with TRBJ1-4; D not certain. Looked up from germline, CDR1 is SGHAT and CDR2 is FQNNGV. This CDR3 region has 15 residues. V shed 4 bases and J shed 8 bases, with 17 bases lying between them. The CDR3 bases are TGTGCCAGCAGCTGGACTCGTCCTCTCGGGGAAAAACTGTTTTTT. Translation: CASSWTRPLGEKLFF.

The chain is built from TRBV7-9 and TRBJ1-3; D gene ambiguous. V was cut by 5 bases and J by 0 bases, with 8 bases left in between. This CDR3 has 14 residues. The V gene's germline CDR1 is SEHNR and CDR2 FQNEAQ (reference sequence). The CDR3 sequence is CASSHSSSGNTIYF. CDR3 sequence (DNA): TGTGCCAGCAGCCATTCGAGCTCTGGAAACACCATATATTTT. The full variable domain, with the rest looked up from reference TRBV7-9 and TRBJ1-3, is DTGVSQNPRHKITKRGQNVTFRCDPISEHNRLYWYRQTLGQGPEFLTYFQNEAQLEKSRLLSDRFSAERPKGSFSTLEIQRTEQGDSAMYLCASSHSSSGNTIYFGEGSWLTVV.

This sequence joins TRBV11-3 and TRBJ2-3; 16 nucleotides align to TRBD2. The V segment lost 3 bases and the J segment 5 bases; nucleotides outside the gene matches: 5. The V gene's germline CDR1 is SGHNT and CDR2 YENEEA. This CDR3 comprises 17 residues. The CDR3 loop is CASSFGTSGGAGDTQYF. The CDR3 bases are TGTGCCAGCAGCTTCGGGACTAGCGGGGGGGCTGGAGATACGCAGTATTTT.

This clone came up once. This chain uses TRBV19 with TRBJ1-1; TRBD1 matches at 9 bases. The ends lost 6 bases at V and 6 bases at J; junction bases unmatched: 8. Germline lookup yields CDR1 LNHDA and CDR2 SQIVND (reference sequence). The CDR3 consists of 14 residues. The CDR3 protein is CASRDRGKNSEAFF. CDR3 coding DNA: TGTGCCAGTAGGGACAGGGGCAAAAACTCTGAAGCTTTCTTT. Full variable domain (rest looked up from reference TRBV19 and TRBJ1-1): DGGITQSPKYLFRKEGQNVTLSCEQNLNHDAMYWYRQDPGQGLRLIYYSQIVNDFQKGDIAEGYSVSREKKESFPLTVTSAQKNPTAFYLCASRDRGKNSEAFFGQGTRLTVV.

This clone was recorded only once. The chain employs TRBV6-4 and TRBJ2-1; 12 bases align to TRBD2. CDR3 length: 18 residues. Trimming took 0 bases from V and 4 from J; bases not matched to a gene: 7. Germline V lookup: CDR1 MRHNA, CDR2 SNTAGT. This CDR3 is CASSDSLTSGGRYNEQFF. The CDR3 DNA is TGTGCCAGCAGTGACTCGTTAACTAGCGGGGGGAGATACAATGAGCAGTTCTTC.

This clone was counted a single time. V gene TRBV5-4 combines with J gene TRBJ1-1; a possible D gene is TRBD1 (5 bases). This CDR3 has 14 amino acids. V dropped 4 bases and J dropped 4 bases, with 14 bases sitting between them. Germline CDR1 SGHNT, CDR2 YYREEE (reference sequence). CDR3 residues: CASSQRQKLTEAFF. DNA for the CDR3: TGTGCCAGCAGCCAACGACAGAAACTCACTGAAGCTTTCTTT.

This chain uses TRBV3-1 (or the pseudogene TRBV3-2) with TRBJ2-5, with D unclear. The CDR3 spans 12 residues. Germline V gives CDR1 LGHDT, CDR2 YNNKEL (reference sequence). V lost 1 base and J lost 4, with 4 bases in between. CDR3 region: CASSQGGETQYF. The CDR3 DNA follows: TGTGCCAGCAGCCAAGGAGGAGAGACCCAGTACTTC.

The chain couples TRBV25-1 to TRBJ2-2; 10 positions match TRBD1. J lost 2 bases, V lost 0 bases, and 6 bases had no gene match. Germline assignment: CDR1 MGHDK and CDR2 SYGVNS. CDR3 size: 18 residues. The CDR3 is CASSEYLGQGINTGELFF. In nucleotides, the CDR3 is TGTGCCAGCAGTGAATATCTGGGACAGGGGATAAACACCGGGGAGCTGTTTTTT.

The chain carries TRBV11-2 and TRBJ1-3; D is unclear. Trimming pared 0 bases from V and 7 bases from J, leaving 13 bases between. The CDR3 runs 15 residues. Germline assignment: CDR1 SGHAT and CDR2 FQNNGV. In DNA, the CDR3 is TGTGCCAGCAGCTTAGACCCTCTATACGTGAACACCATATATTTT. Its translation: CASSLDPLYVNTIYF.

This clone has just a few counts. This CDR3 is CASSSRDRNTEAFF. The CDR3 bases are TGTGCCAGCAGCTCCAGGGATCGGAACACTGAAGCTTTCTTT. The V call is TRBV5-4, the J call TRBJ1-1; a possible D gene is TRBD1 (5 bases). CDR1 SGHNT and CDR2 YYREEE come from the germline V gene (reference sequence). The CDR3 covers 14 residues. V lost 3 bases and J 1 base, leaving 10 bases between the germline ends.

This rearrangement joins TRBV4-1 to TRBJ1-5; 8 nucleotides match TRBD1. CDR1 is MGHRA and CDR2 is YSYEKL in the germline V gene. The CDR3 is 17 amino acids. With V trimmed by 0 bases and J by 7 bases, 11 bases remained unmatched. The CDR3 DNA is TGCGCCAGCAGCCAAGAATGGAGTGCAGGGGGCCCCCAGCCCCAGCATTTT. Its protein product is CASSQEWSAGGPQPQHF.

The chain is built from TRBV5-5 and TRBJ2-7; 12 nucleotides line up with TRBD2. Germline lookup yields CDR1 SGHKS and CDR2 YYEKEE (reference sequence). CDR3 size: 13 residues. Trimming removed 0 bases from V and 11 bases from J; junction bases left unmatched: 3. The CDR3 region has the DNA TGTGCCAGCAGCTTGGGACTAGCGGGGGAGGAGTACTTC. It translates to CASSLGLAGEEYF.

Concerning this clone itself: This sample includes further DNA sequences coding for the same CDR3. The chain combines TRBV19 with TRBJ1-5, with D tentatively TRBD1 (5 bases). Germline V CDR1 and CDR2: LNHDA, SQIVND (reference sequence). There are 15 residues in the CDR3. The V and J ends lost 0 bases and 0 bases respectively, with 6 bases between them. CDR3 coding DNA: TGTGCCAGTAGTATAGATAGGGGTAGCAATCAGCCCCAGCATTTT. This sequence encodes CASSIDRGSNQPQHF.

This clone was found a few times. The V call is TRBV7-9, the J call TRBJ1-1; D is possibly TRBD1 (5 bases). The CDR3 has 16 residues. CDR1 and CDR2 from the germline V gene are SEHNR and FQNEAQ (reference sequence). Trimming cost V 3 bases and J 0 bases, with 14 bases left between them. This CDR3 is CASSFLRGLMNTEAFF. DNA for the CDR3: TGTGCCAGCAGCTTCCTTAGGGGCCTTATGAACACTGAAGCTTTCTTT.